These 23 T cell receptor beta chains were sequenced from one sample in a study of T-cell memory formation after mild COVID-19. TCRdb reanalysed the 5' RACE reads using MiXCR and keeps one entry per CDR3 protein. Seen here are 400,000 to 450,000 distinct CDR3 sequences, about a sixth observed once, and the top ten hold about a fifth. Sequenced: PBMCs or a T cell subset sorted from them (not recorded which). Receptor source: a man between 18 and 29 years old who had mild COVID-19 (a few samples of this study predate the infection). Cell type and time point are not known.

This clonotype was found a few times. Just one base apart from a much larger clone, this may be a read error. The rearrangement links TRBV7-2 to TRBJ1-4; no firm D call. The germline V gene encodes CDR1 SGHTA and CDR2 FQGNSA. The CDR3 has 15 amino acids. V was clipped by 1 base and J by 5 bases, with 11 bases between them. CDR3 in DNA: TGTGCCAGCAGCTTAGGTTTGGGAAAAAATGAAAAACTGTTTTTT. Translating it yields CASSLGLGKNEKLFF.

This clonotype appeared a few times. The V call is TRBV10-1, the J call TRBJ2-7; 8 bases match TRBD1. Germline CDR1 reads WNHNN; CDR2 reads SYGVQD (reference sequence). The CDR3 runs to 13 residues. V shed 4 bases and J 6 bases; nucleotides not matched to a gene: 5. The DNA for the CDR3 is TGCGCCAGCAGTGGGACAGGGTACTCCGAGCAGTACTTC. It specifies CASSGTGYSEQYF.

This clonotype was found a few times. V gene TRBV18 combines with J gene TRBJ2-3; TRBD1 aligns across 7 bases. V shed 5 bases and J 2 bases; nucleotides not matched to a gene: 7. The CDR3 is made up of 15 amino acids. Germline values: CDR1 KGHSH, CDR2 LQKENI. The CDR3 DNA reads as TGTGCCAGCTCAACGAGAGGGACAGACACAGATACGCAGTATTTT. It specifies CASSTRGTDTDTQYF.

In nucleotides, the CDR3 is TGTGCCAGCAGCCAAGTAACAGGGTTCTCTGGCTACACCTTC. As protein: CASSQVTGFSGYTF. V and J are TRBV3-1 and TRBJ1-2; TRBD1 is a possible D gene (6 bases). V gave up 1 base and J gave up 7 bases, with 13 bases separating them. Germline-derived CDR1 and CDR2 are LGHDT and YNNKEL (reference sequence). This CDR3 is 14 amino acids long.

The chain is built from TRBV6-2 or TRBV6-3 and TRBJ2-1, with 7 bases matching TRBD1. V shed 10 bases and J 5 bases; nucleotides not matched to a gene: 5. CDR1 MNHEY and CDR2 SVGEGT come from the germline V gene. This CDR3 has 12 residues. CDR3 coding DNA: TGTGCCACCATACAGGGGAACAATGAGCAGTTCTTC. This translates into CATIQGNNEQFF.

CDR3 sequence reads: CASSLNSASPNYGYTF. CDR3 sequence (DNA): TGCGCCAGCAGCCTTAACTCCGCCAGCCCCAACTATGGCTACACCTTC. V gene TRBV4-3 combines with J gene TRBJ1-2; D remains ambiguous. The V gene's germline CDR1 is LGHNA and CDR2 YSLEER. V gave up 4 bases and J gave up 2 bases, with 17 bases separating them. The CDR3 loop spans 16 amino acids.

The J gene is TRBJ1-4, the V gene TRBV5-1, with 8 positions matching TRBD1. Germline CDR1 and CDR2: SGHRS and YFSETQ. The CDR3 has 16 amino acids. Unmatched junction bases numbered 6, after V lost 2 bases and J lost 3 bases. CDR3 sequence reads: CASSLPTGQANEKLFF. CDR3 sequence (DNA): TGCGCCAGCAGCTTACCGACGGGACAGGCTAATGAAAAACTGTTTTTT.

Only a few counts were recorded for this clonotype. The rearrangement joins TRBV12-3 or TRBV12-4 to TRBJ1-6; 8 nucleotides match TRBD1. This CDR3 has 15 residues. The trim removed 6 bases at V and 4 bases at J, leaving 5 bases unmatched. CDR3 DNA: TGTGCCAGCAGGGGCAGGGGGCGTTATAATTCACCCCTCCACTTT. Its protein product is CASRGRGRYNSPLHF.

The sample holds a few counts of this clonotype. V gene TRBV10-3 combines with J gene TRBJ2-3; D is perhaps TRBD2 (6 bases). The CDR3 is 14 residues long. Trimming left V 4 bases short and J 4 bases short, with 12 bases between. CDR1 is ENHRY and CDR2 is SYGVKD in the germline V gene. The CDR3 region is CAISATTSSDTQYF. CDR3 coding DNA: TGTGCCATCAGTGCCACGACTAGTTCAGATACGCAGTATTTT.

The chain carries TRBV18 and TRBJ1-6; D perhaps matches TRBD1 (6 bases). Germline loops: CDR1 KGHSH, CDR2 LQKENI. With 5 bases removed from V and 6 bases from J, the gap between germline ends came to 14 bases. This CDR3 has 15 residues. CDR3 sequence reads: CASSNLQGPNSPLHF. CDR3 sequence (DNA): TGTGCCAGCTCAAATCTACAGGGTCCTAATTCACCCCTCCACTTT. The whole variable domain, remainder taken from reference TRBV18 and TRBJ1-6, is NAGVMQNPRHLVRRRGQEARLRCSPMKGHSHVYWYRQLPEEGLKFMVYLQKENIIDESGMPKERFSAEFPKEGPSILRIQQVVRGDSAAYFCASSNLQGPNSPLHFGNGTRLTVT.

V gene TRBV11-2 combines with J gene TRBJ2-3; D might be TRBD2 (6 bases). Germline loops: CDR1 SGHAT, CDR2 FQNNGV. Trimming pared 4 bases from V and 2 bases from J, leaving 10 bases between. The CDR3 runs to 14 residues. Here the CDR3 reads CASSYPSATDTQYF. In DNA form, the CDR3 reads TGTGCCAGCAGCTATCCTAGCGCCACAGATACGCAGTATTTT.

This clonotype was observed a handful of times. The CDR3 spells CASSQVGLAEREQFF. DNA of the CDR3: TGTGCCAGCAGCCAAGTTGGACTAGCCGAGCGTGAGCAGTTCTTC. The genes are TRBV3-1 and TRBJ2-1; the match to TRBD2 covers 8 bases. CDR3 size: 15 residues. Germline CDR1 and CDR2: LGHDT and YNNKEL (reference sequence). The J segment lost 9 bases and the V segment lost 1 base, leaving 8 bases of the junction unmatched.

This chain links TRBV7-2 with TRBJ1-2; D perhaps matches TRBD1 (5 bases). The CDR3 extends over 13 amino acids. Between the trimmed V and J ends, which lost 6 bases and 5 bases, there was a span of 13 bases. Germline V CDR1 and CDR2: SGHTA, FQGNSA. This chain's CDR3 is CASSSRQPYGYTF. CDR3 nucleotide sequence: TGTGCCAGCAGTTCCCGACAGCCTTATGGCTACACCTTC. Based on the CDR3 plus reference TRBV7-2 and TRBJ1-2, the full variable domain is GAGVSQSPSNKVTEKGKDVELRCDPISGHTALYWYRQSLGQGLEFLIYFQGNSAPDKSGLPSDRFSAERTGGSVSTLTIQRTQQEDSAVYLCASSSRQPYGYTFGSGTRLTVV.

This clonotype was found a few times. The chain carries TRBV20-1 and TRBJ1-3, with unresolved D. The germline gives CDR1 DFQATT, CDR2 SNEGSKA (reference sequence). V was trimmed by 4 bases and J by 11 bases, leaving 15 bases between them. The CDR3 has 12 residues. DNA for the CDR3: TGCAGTGCTACCAAACTAGGTGACGCCATATATTTT. The encoded protein is CSATKLGDAIYF.

This clonotype has only a few counts. The V gene is TRBV5-4, the J gene TRBJ2-5, with 8 bases that match TRBD2. CDR1 SGHNT and CDR2 YYREEE come from the germline V gene (reference sequence). V dropped 4 bases and J dropped 7; count of bases not matched to a gene: 9. The length of the CDR3 is 14 residues. The CDR3 here is CASSPGGGAGTQYF. As DNA, the CDR3 is TGTGCCAGCAGCCCCGGGGGGGGCGCGGGGACCCAGTACTTC.

This clonotype was recorded many times. The chain recombines TRBV12-3 or TRBV12-4 with TRBJ2-1; 9 bases are a match to TRBD1. The ends lost 6 bases at V and 4 bases at J; junction bases unmatched: 1. The CDR3 spans 13 residues. CDR3 loop: CASRDRGYNEQFF. In DNA, the CDR3 is TGTGCCAGCAGGGACAGGGGTTACAATGAGCAGTTCTTC.

The chain joins TRBV20-1 to TRBJ2-1; no reliable D call. Germline V gene lookup returns CDR1 DFQATT and CDR2 SNEGSKA (reference sequence). The V gene lost 6 bases and the J gene lost 9 bases, with 12 bases spanning the gap. This CDR3 is built from 11 residues. The CDR3 reads CSAWRLSEQFF. The DNA of the CDR3 is TGCAGTGCGTGGCGTTTGAGTGAGCAGTTCTTC.

J is TRBJ2-1 and V is TRBV28; D tentatively fits TRBD1 or TRBD2 (5 bases each). The CDR3 contains 15 residues. Germline loops: CDR1 MDHEN, CDR2 SYDVKM. The V and J ends lost 2 bases and 2 bases respectively, with 10 bases between them. The CDR3 nucleotides read TGTGCCAGCAGTTTACCAGGGAGCCCCTACAATGAGCAGTTCTTC. Protein product: CASSLPGSPYNEQFF.

The chain combines TRBV2 with TRBJ2-7; no reliable D call. V shed 6 bases and J shed 3 bases, with 6 bases lying between them. This CDR3 spans 11 amino acids. CDR1 and CDR2 from the germline V gene are SNHLY and FYNNEI. This CDR3 reads CASRASYEQYF. The CDR3 coding sequence is TGTGCCAGCAGGGCCAGCTACGAGCAGTACTTC.

The J gene is TRBJ2-2, the V gene TRBV20-1, with TRBD1 as a possible D gene (6 bases). Looked up from germline, CDR1 is DFQATT and CDR2 is SNEGSKA (reference sequence). Trimming removed 3 bases from V and 3 bases from J, with 14 bases in between. This CDR3 is 15 amino acids long. The CDR3 DNA follows: TGCAGTGCTAGCCAAGGAACAGGGTACACCGGGGAGCTGTTTTTT. Translation gives CSASQGTGYTGELFF.

This clonotype came up a few times. The chain joins TRBV6-2 or TRBV6-3 to TRBJ2-7, with TRBD2 identical over 8 bases. This CDR3 comprises 14 residues. Per the germline V gene, CDR1 is MNHEY and CDR2 is SVGEGT. V lost 5 bases to trimming and J lost 6 bases; unmatched junction nucleotides: 9. This CDR3 is CASSGTSGGFEQYV. For the CDR3, the DNA is TGTGCCAGCAGTGGCACTAGCGGTGGATTCGAGCAGTACGTC.

V gene TRBV5-1 combines with J gene TRBJ1-1; no clear D. Per germline, CDR1 SGHRS and CDR2 YFSETQ. The V end lost 0 bases, the J end lost 0 bases, and 9 bases lay between the germline ends. The CDR3 length is 15 residues. CDR3 in DNA: TGCGCCAGCAGCTTGGGCCGCAACATGAACACTGAAGCTTTCTTT. It is translated as CASSLGRNMNTEAFF.

The CDR3 DNA follows: TGTGCCAGCAGCCACGGACAGGGCCATGGCTACACCTTC. Translation: CASSHGQGHGYTF. The chain couples TRBV7-2 to TRBJ1-2; 8 bases fit TRBD1. Trimming took 5 bases from V and 6 from J; bases not matched to a gene: 5. Germline V CDR1 and CDR2: SGHTA, FQGNSA. The CDR3 covers 13 residues.